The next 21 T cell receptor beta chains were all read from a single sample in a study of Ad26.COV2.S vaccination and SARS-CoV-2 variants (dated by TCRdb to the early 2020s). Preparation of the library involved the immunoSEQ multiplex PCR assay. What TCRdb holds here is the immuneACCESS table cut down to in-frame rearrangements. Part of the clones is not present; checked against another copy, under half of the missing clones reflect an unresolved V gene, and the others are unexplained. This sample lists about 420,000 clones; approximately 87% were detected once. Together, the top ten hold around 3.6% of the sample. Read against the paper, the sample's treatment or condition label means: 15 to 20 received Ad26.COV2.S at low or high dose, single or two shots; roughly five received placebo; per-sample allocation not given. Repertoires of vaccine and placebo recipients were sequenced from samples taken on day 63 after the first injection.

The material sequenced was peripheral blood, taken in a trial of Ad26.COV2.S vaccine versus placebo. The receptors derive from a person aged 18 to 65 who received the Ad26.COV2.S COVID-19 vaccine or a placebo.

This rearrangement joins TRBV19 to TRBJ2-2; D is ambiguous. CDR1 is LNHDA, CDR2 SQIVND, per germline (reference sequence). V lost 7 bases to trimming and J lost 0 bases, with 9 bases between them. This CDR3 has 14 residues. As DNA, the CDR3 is TGTGCCAGTAATCAGCAGCCGAACACCGGGGAGCTGTTTTTT. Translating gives CASNQQPNTGELFF.

CDR3 in amino acids: CASSAGGVNTEAFF. The CDR3 nucleotides are TGTGCCAGTAGTGCTGGGGGAGTGAACACTGAAGCTTTCTTT. The rearrangement uses TRBV19 and TRBJ1-1; D perhaps matches TRBD1 (5 bases). The CDR3 is 14 amino acids. Trimming took 5 bases from V and 0 from J, leaving 10 bases between them. CDR1 LNHDA and CDR2 SQIVND come from the germline V gene (reference sequence).

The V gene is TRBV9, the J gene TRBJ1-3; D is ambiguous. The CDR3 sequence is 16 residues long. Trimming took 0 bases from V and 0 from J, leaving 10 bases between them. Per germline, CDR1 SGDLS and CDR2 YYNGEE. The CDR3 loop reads CASSVEVLYSGNTIYF. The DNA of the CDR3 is TGTGCCAGCAGCGTAGAGGTGCTATACTCTGGAAACACCATATATTTT.

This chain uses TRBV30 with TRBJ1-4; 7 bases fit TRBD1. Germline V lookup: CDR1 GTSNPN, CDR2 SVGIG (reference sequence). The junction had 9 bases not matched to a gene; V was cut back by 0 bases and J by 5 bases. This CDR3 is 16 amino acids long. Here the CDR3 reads CAWSVLSRGQNEKLFF. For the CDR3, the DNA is TGTGCCTGGAGTGTACTGAGCCGGGGACAGAATGAAAAACTGTTTTTT.

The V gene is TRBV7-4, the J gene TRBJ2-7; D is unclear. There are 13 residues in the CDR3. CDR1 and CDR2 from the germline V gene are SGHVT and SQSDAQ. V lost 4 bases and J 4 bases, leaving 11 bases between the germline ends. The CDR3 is CASSYLLRYEQYF. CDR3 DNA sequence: TGTGCCAGCAGCTACTTACTCAGGTACGAGCAGTACTTC.

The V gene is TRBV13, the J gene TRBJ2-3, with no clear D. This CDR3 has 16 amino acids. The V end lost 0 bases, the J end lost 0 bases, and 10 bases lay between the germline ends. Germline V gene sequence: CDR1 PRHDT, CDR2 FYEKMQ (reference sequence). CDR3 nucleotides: TGTGCCAGCAGCTTAGGCCCGGAGACTAGCACAGATACGCAGTATTTT. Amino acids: CASSLGPETSTDTQYF.

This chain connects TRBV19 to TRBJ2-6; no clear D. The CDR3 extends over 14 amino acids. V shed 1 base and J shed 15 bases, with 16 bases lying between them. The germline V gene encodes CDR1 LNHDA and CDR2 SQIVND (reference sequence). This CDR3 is CASSIAQTRVYLTF. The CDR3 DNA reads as TGTGCCAGTAGTATAGCCCAAACCCGAGTGTACCTGACTTTC.

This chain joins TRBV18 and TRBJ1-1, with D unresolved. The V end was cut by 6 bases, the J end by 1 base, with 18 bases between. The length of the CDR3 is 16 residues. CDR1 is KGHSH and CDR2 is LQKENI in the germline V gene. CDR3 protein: CASSQSSLLTNTEAFF. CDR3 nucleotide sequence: TGTGCCAGCTCTCAGTCTTCTTTACTTACGAACACTGAAGCTTTCTTT.

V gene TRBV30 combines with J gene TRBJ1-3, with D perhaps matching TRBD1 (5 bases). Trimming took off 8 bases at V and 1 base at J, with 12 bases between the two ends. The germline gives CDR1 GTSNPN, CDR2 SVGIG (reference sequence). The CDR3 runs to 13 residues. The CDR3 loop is CAAAGASGNTIYF. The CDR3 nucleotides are TGTGCCGCAGCCGGGGCTTCTGGAAACACCATATATTTT.

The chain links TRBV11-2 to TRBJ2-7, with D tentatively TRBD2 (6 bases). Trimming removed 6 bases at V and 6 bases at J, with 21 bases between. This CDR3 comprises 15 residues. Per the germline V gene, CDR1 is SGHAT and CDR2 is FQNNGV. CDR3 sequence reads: CASRADATRAGEQYF. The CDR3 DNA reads TGTGCCAGCAGGGCAGACGCGACTAGAGCGGGCGAGCAGTACTTC.

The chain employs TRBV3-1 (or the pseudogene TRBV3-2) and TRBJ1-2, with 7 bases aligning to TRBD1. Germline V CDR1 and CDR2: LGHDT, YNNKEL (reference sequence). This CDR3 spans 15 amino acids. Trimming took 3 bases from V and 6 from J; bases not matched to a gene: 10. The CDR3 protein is CASSHILDRVHGYTF. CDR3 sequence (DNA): TGTGCCAGCAGCCACATCTTAGACAGGGTGCATGGCTACACCTTC.

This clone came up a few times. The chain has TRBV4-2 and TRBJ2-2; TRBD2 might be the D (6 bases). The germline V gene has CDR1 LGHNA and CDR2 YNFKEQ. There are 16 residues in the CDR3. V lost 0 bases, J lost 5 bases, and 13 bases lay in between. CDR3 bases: TGTGCCAGCAGCCAAGACCCCGGGGGATTAACCGGGGAGCTGTTTTTT. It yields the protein CASSQDPGGLTGELFF.

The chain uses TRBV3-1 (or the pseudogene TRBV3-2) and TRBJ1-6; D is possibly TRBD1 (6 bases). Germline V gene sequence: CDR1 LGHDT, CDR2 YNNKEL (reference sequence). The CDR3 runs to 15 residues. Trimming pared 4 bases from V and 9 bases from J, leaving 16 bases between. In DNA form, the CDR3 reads TGTGCCAGCAGCCTGGGGGGGCAGGGGAGTTCACCCCTCCACTTT. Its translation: CASSLGGQGSSPLHF.

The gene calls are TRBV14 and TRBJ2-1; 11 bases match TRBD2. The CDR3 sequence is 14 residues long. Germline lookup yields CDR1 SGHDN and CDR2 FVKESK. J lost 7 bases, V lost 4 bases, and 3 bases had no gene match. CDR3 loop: CASSRSGGANEQFF. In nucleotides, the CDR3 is TGTGCCAGCAGCCGTAGCGGGGGGGCGAATGAGCAGTTCTTC.

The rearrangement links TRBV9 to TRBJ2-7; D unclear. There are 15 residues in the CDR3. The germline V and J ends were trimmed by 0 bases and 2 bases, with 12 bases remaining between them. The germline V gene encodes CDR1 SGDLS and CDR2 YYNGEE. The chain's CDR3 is CASSVGSVGPYEQYF. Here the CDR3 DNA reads TGTGCCAGCAGCGTAGGGAGCGTAGGACCCTACGAGCAGTACTTC.

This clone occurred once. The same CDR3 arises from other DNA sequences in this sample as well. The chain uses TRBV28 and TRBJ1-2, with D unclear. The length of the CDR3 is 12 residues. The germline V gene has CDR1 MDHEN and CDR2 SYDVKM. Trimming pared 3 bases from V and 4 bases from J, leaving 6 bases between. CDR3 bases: TGTGCCAGCAGTTTGGGAGGCTATGGCTACACCTTC. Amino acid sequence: CASSLGGYGYTF.

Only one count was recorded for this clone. CDR3 nucleotides: TGCAGCGTTGTGAGAATAGATACGCAGTATTTT. This codes for CSVVRIDTQYF. The chain couples TRBV29-1 to TRBJ2-3; D unresolved. V lost 4 bases, J lost 5 bases, and 7 bases lay in between. Germline V gives CDR1 SQVTM, CDR2 ANQGSEA. CDR3 length: 11 amino acids.

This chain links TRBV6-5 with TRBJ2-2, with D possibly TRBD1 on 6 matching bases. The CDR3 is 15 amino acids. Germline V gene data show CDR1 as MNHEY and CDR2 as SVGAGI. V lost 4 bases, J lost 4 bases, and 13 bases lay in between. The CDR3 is CASSWPTGITGELFF. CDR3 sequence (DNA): TGTGCCAGCAGTTGGCCTACAGGGATCACCGGGGAGCTGTTTTTT.

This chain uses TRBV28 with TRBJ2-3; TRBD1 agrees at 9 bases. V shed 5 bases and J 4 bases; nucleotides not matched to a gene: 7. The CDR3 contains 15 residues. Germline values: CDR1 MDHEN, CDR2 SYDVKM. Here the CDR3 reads CASSQGTGPADTQYF. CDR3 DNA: TGTGCCAGCAGTCAAGGGACAGGGCCTGCAGATACGCAGTATTTT.

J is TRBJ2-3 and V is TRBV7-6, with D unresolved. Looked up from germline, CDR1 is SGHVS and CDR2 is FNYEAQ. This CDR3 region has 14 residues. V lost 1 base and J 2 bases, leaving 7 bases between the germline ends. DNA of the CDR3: TGTGCCAGCAGCTTAGTACAGAACACAGATACGCAGTATTTT. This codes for CASSLVQNTDTQYF.

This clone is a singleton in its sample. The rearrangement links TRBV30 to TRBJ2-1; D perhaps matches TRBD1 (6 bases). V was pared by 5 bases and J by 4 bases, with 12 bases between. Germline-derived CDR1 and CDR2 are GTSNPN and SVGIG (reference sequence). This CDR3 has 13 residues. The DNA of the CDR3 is TGTGCCTGGGGGGGACAACAATACAATGAGCAGTTCTTC. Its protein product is CAWGGQQYNEQFF. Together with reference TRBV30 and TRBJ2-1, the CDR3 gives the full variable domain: SQTIHQWPATLVQPVGSPLSLECTVEGTSNPNLYWYRQAAGRGLQLLFYSVGIGQISSEVPQNLSASRPQDRQFILSSKKLLLSDSGFYLCAWGGQQYNEQFFGPGTRLTVL.